This T cell receptor beta chain originates from a study of T-cell reconstitution after alpha-beta-depleted transplantation in children. TCRbeta library construction was performed incorporating unique molecular identifiers. TCRdb independently ran MiXCR on the PCR reads; one entry per CDR3 protein. The repertoire consists of approximately 85,000 distinct CDR3 sequences, with approximately 14% occurring once and the leading ten covering less than 35%. In regard to this clonotype: Its antigen is undetermined. A read error may produce the germline difference seen at one junction end.

General study findings and limits: It was newly produced T cells that mostly accounted for T-cell counts and diversity one year after transplant. By about two months after transplant, alpha-beta T cells reportedly arose from several hundred graft clones that had expanded.

The germline V gene has CDR1 SSHAT and CDR2 FNYEAQ (reference sequence). This CDR3 is built from 19 residues. This clonotype was sampled from a male patient under 10 years old who had a stem cell transplant for acute lymphoblastic leukemia, so the T cells may come from the graft donor. V usage is TRBV7-7 and J usage is TRBJ2-5; 7 positions match TRBD1. This material consisted of PBMCs, mostly from graft donor cells, taken 180 days after TCRalphabeta/CD19-depleted stem cell transplant. The CDR3 is CASSETDRDSEKYQEPQYF. In DNA form, the CDR3 reads TGTGCCAGCAGCGAGACCGACCGGGACAGCGAAAAATATCAAGAGCCCCAGTACTTC.